This T cell receptor (beta chain) was obtained from a study of shared clonotypes between healthy human individuals. Overall study: The composition of the donors was two women and a few men aged 18 to 49. Broader study findings: The diversity represented, both genetic and in exposure history, was limited by few donors. Sample collection involved blood only; tissue repertoires are likely different. Memory subsets generally showed smaller estimated richness than naive subsets did.

The germline V and J ends were trimmed by 4 bases and 2 bases, with 16 bases remaining between them. The CDR3 is 15 residues long. Germline V lookup: CDR1 SGHRS, CDR2 YFSETQ. Note on this clone: The antigen is undetermined.

Produced via immunoSEQ multiplex PCR; TCRdb's table is partial and in-frame only. The sample lists 2 million to 2.5 million clones; approximately 94% were seen once. Naive CD8 isolation took CD45RO-negative cells positively selected for CCR7 and excluded terminally differentiated effector memory CD45RA+ cells. The source of this sequence is a man aged 18-30 years in good health. The sample was naive CD8+ T cells sorted from blood. The chain has TRBV5-1 and TRBJ2-7; the D is unclear. CDR3 sequence (DNA): TGCGCCAGCAGCATGACAAGCAACCCGACCTACGAGCAGTACTTC. It translates to CASSMTSNPTYEQYF.